This TCR beta chain is drawn from a study of HIV-infected patients and healthy controls. Germline V gives CDR1 SGHTA, CDR2 FQGNSA. Germline trimming cut 3 bases from V and 5 bases from J; bases unmatched to any gene: 5. The CDR3 loop spans 15 amino acids. This clonotype was observed a handful of times. Whole blood was used without fractionation, so all unsorted peripheral T cells were included. Control samples came from around 9 uninfected healthy donors, several of them resampled after two to three months. cDNA was made from approximately 500 ng RNA using alpha and beta constant primers. Each of the alpha and beta chains got its own library through chain-specific third strand synthesis with indices. A single record per CDR3 protein comes from TCRdb applying MiXCR to the 5' RACE reads. The repertoire holds some 19,000 distinct CDR3 sequences, with approximately 9% as singletons.

The source material was blood. The receptor's source is an adult in good health. The rearrangement uses TRBV7-2 and TRBJ2-3; 10 bases agree with TRBD2. The CDR3 spells CASSFTAGGRDTQYF. The DNA of the CDR3 is TGTGCCAGCAGCTTCACAGCGGGGGGGCGAGATACGCAGTATTTT. Full variable domain (outside the CDR3, taken from reference TRBV7-2 and TRBJ2-3): GAGVSQSPSNKVTEKGKDVELRCDPISGHTALYWYRQSLGQGLEFLIYFQGNSAPDKSGLPSDRFSAERTGGSVSTLTIQRTQQEDSAVYLCASSFTAGGRDTQYFGPGTRLTVL.